This T cell receptor beta chain stems from a study of CD4 T cells in relation to SARS-CoV-2 and coronaviruses. On the study more broadly: TCR beta CDR3s were sequenced after roughly ten-day antigen culture of PBMCs.

Before the COVID-19 pandemic, during about 2011-2019, CD4+ T cells were taken from unexposed donors. The cells were cultured for around ten days before CD4+ T cells were isolated. Each well had approximately 2.1 million PBMCs in roughly 5% human AB serum with IL-2. In germline, CDR1 is SGHRS, CDR2 YFSETQ. V lost 3 bases, J lost 6 bases, and 16 bases lay in between. The CDR3 totals 15 residues. TCRdb keeps only in-frame clones here, not all; method: immunoSEQ multiplex PCR. The table includes 15,000 to 20,000 clones, around three quarters detected once. A note on this clone: The antigen is not known.

Sample: CD4+ T cells from PBMCs, cultured in vitro. The chain employs TRBV5-1 and TRBJ2-1, with D perhaps TRBD1 or TRBD2 (5 bases each). This receptor was taken from a human donor in good health. CDR3 sequence reads: CASSSRDGWANEQFF. The DNA for the CDR3 is TGCGCCAGCAGCTCGAGGGACGGGTGGGCCAATGAGCAGTTCTTC.